A single sample gave rise to the 32 T cell receptor beta chains below, sequenced in a study of cytomegalovirus exposure and HLA in healthy donors (dated by TCRdb to the late 2010s). The library was obtained by the immunoSEQ multiplex PCR assay. The multiplex PCR relied on a mix of 60 forward primers for TCR Vbeta segments and 13 reverse primers for TCR Jbeta segments. TCRdb obtained this table from immuneACCESS and retained in-frame rearrangements with V and J assigned. These tables miss some clones; where compared with another copy, unresolved V genes account for less than half of the shortfall, and the remainder is unexplained. The table held for this sample gives around 150,000 clones. Less than 3.5% of the sample comes from the top ten. Material for sequencing was PBMCs. The origin of the receptors is a man in his forties in good health and CMV-seronegative.

The V call is TRBV11-2, the J call TRBJ2-7; D gene ambiguous. This CDR3 spans 13 amino acids. V was shortened by 4 bases and J by 1 base, with 8 bases between the two germline ends. CDR1 SGHAT and CDR2 FQNNGV come from the germline V gene. The CDR3 DNA reads TGTGCCAGCAGCTATCGGCGGTCCTACGAGCAGTACTTC. It yields the protein CASSYRRSYEQYF.

CDR3 protein: CASSLGQNTEAFF. In nucleotides, the CDR3 is TGTGCCAGCAGCCTGGGACAAAACACTGAAGCTTTCTTT. The chain couples TRBV2 to TRBJ1-1, with D possibly being TRBD1 (6 bases). The length of the CDR3 is 13 residues. Germline V gene data show CDR1 as SNHLY and CDR2 as FYNNEI. V dropped 6 bases and J dropped 2 bases, with 10 bases sitting between them.

This chain connects TRBV4-1 to TRBJ2-1, with D perhaps TRBD2 (6 bases). This CDR3 spans 16 amino acids. Trimming shortened V by 4 bases and J by 5 bases, and 18 bases separated the two germline ends. The germline V gene encodes CDR1 MGHRA and CDR2 YSYEKL. CDR3 DNA: TGCGCCAGCAGCCGCCTACCTTCGGGACTTAACAATGAGCAGTTCTTC. It is translated as CASSRLPSGLNNEQFF.

The chain is built from TRBV4-2 and TRBJ1-3; D gene uncertain. CDR3 length: 13 amino acids. V was cut by 4 bases and J by 3 bases, with 7 bases left in between. CDR1 is LGHNA and CDR2 is YNFKEQ in the germline V gene. CDR3 residues: CASSPTDGNTIYF. The CDR3 nucleotides are TGTGCCAGCAGCCCGACTGATGGAAACACCATATATTTT.

The chain uses TRBV2 and TRBJ1-3, with 7 bases aligning to TRBD1. This CDR3 has 13 residues. Per the germline V gene, CDR1 is SNHLY and CDR2 is FYNNEI. The V and J ends lost 6 bases and 2 bases, in that order; junction bases with no gene match: 1. The CDR3, as DNA: TGTGCCAGCAGCGACAGGGCTGGAAACACCATATATTTT. Amino acids: CASSDRAGNTIYF.

The rearrangement uses TRBV7-2 and TRBJ1-2, with D unresolved. Looked up from germline, CDR1 is SGHTA and CDR2 is FQGNSA. Trimming left V 1 base short and J 0 bases short, with 15 bases between. The CDR3 consists of 17 residues. CDR3 sequence reads: CASSLGGAGITNYGYTF. The DNA for the CDR3 is TGTGCCAGCAGCTTAGGTGGTGCCGGGATTACTAACTATGGCTACACCTTC.

J is TRBJ1-5 and V is TRBV7-2, with D possibly being TRBD1 (5 bases). In germline, CDR1 is SGHTA, CDR2 FQGNSA. The CDR3 totals 13 residues. The germline V and J ends were trimmed by 1 base and 7 bases, with 8 bases remaining between them. The CDR3 DNA sequence: TGTGCCAGCAGCTTAGGCAGGGCCCAGCCCCAGCATTTT. Translated: CASSLGRAQPQHF.

The genes are TRBV29-1 and TRBJ2-4, with D possibly matching TRBD1 (5 bases). Germline CDR1 reads SQVTM; CDR2 reads ANQGSEA. V was trimmed by 4 bases and J by 0 bases, leaving 22 bases between them. The CDR3 is 18 residues long. In nucleotides, the CDR3 is TGCAGCGTTGGCTCAGGGTCTAGGACCTTGTTAGCCAAAAACATTCAGTACTTC. As protein: CSVGSGSRTLLAKNIQYF.

J is TRBJ2-5 and V is TRBV5-4; possible D gene TRBD2, 6 bases. Germline lookup yields CDR1 SGHNT and CDR2 YYREEE (reference sequence). The CDR3 spans 14 residues. Trimming took 4 bases from V and 6 from J, leaving 16 bases between them. The CDR3: CASSRDVGGKTQYF. In DNA form, the CDR3 reads TGTGCCAGCAGCAGGGATGTTGGAGGGAAGACCCAGTACTTC.

V and J are TRBV7-9 and TRBJ1-1; maybe TRBD1 (5 bases). The CDR3 is 15 amino acids. V lost 2 bases and J 4 bases, leaving 14 bases between the germline ends. From germline, CDR1 is SEHNR and CDR2 FQNEAQ (reference sequence). The CDR3 sequence: CASSLPSQGVTEAFF. In DNA, the CDR3 is TGTGCCAGCAGCTTACCATCTCAGGGCGTCACTGAAGCTTTCTTT.

The chain combines TRBV12-1 with TRBJ1-2; TRBD1, as called in the table, went unchecked against the DNA. TRBV12-1 is flagged as a pseudogene. The CDR3 has 17 residues. This CDR3 is CASSFLTDGPFNYGYTF. The CDR3 nucleotides are TGTGCCAGCAGCTTTCTGACAGACGGCCCATTCAACTATGGCTACACCTTC.

CDR3 DNA sequence: TGTGCCAGCAGCCAGATGGGGAGCGCTGAAGCTTTCTTT. It encodes CASSQMGSAEAFF. The chain links TRBV11-3 to TRBJ1-1; D not resolved. The germline V gene has CDR1 SGHNT and CDR2 YENEEA. There are 13 residues in the CDR3. V was clipped by 5 bases and J by 6 bases, with 13 bases between them. Full variable domain (outside the CDR3, taken from reference TRBV11-3 and TRBJ1-1): EAGVVQSPRYKIIEKKQPVAFWCNPISGHNTLYWYLQNLGQGPELLIRYENEEAVDDSQLPKDRFSAERLKGVDSTLKIQPAELGDSAVYLCASSQMGSAEAFFGQGTRLTVV.

This chain connects TRBV6-5 to TRBJ2-5; D remains ambiguous. Germline assignment: CDR1 MNHEY and CDR2 SVGAGI. The CDR3 covers 15 residues. V shed 2 bases and J shed 4 bases, with 14 bases lying between them. This CDR3 reads CASSYRVPMRETQYF. CDR3 nucleotide sequence: TGTGCCAGCAGTTACCGGGTCCCAATGCGAGAGACCCAGTACTTC.

This chain connects TRBV5-1 to TRBJ2-1; D not resolved. There are 13 residues in the CDR3. The ends were cut back, 2 bases at V and 6 bases at J, with 9 bases in the middle. Germline assignment: CDR1 SGHRS and CDR2 YFSETQ. CDR3 loop: CASSLDMTNEQFF. DNA of the CDR3: TGCGCCAGCAGCTTAGACATGACCAATGAGCAGTTCTTC.

The chain couples TRBV10-3 to TRBJ2-2; tentative D call: TRBD1 (6 bases). Between the trimmed V and J ends, which lost 4 bases and 3 bases, there was a span of 12 bases. This CDR3 is built from 15 residues. Germline CDR1 is ENHRY and CDR2 is SYGVKD. Written as DNA, the CDR3 is TGTGCCATCAGTGCCAGGGGCCGAGACACCGGGGAGCTGTTTTTT. Translating gives CAISARGRDTGELFF.

The chain joins TRBV28 to TRBJ1-4; 9 bases are shared with TRBD1. The V segment lost 6 bases and the J segment 5 bases; nucleotides outside the gene matches: 7. CDR1 and CDR2 from the germline V gene are MDHEN and SYDVKM. The CDR3 contains 15 residues. CDR3 sequence: CASSSPGQGNEKLFF. For the CDR3, the DNA is TGTGCCAGCAGCTCCCCGGGACAGGGAAATGAAAAACTGTTTTTT.

The CDR3 here is CASSLAGSMNTEAFF. CDR3 DNA sequence: TGTGCCAGCAGCCTGGCCGGGTCCATGAACACTGAAGCTTTCTTT. The chain uses TRBV5-5 and TRBJ1-1, with D hard to call. V lost 4 bases and J lost 0, with 13 bases in between. The germline CDR1 and CDR2 sequences are SGHKS and YYEKEE (reference sequence). The CDR3 spans 15 residues.

The V and J genes are TRBV7-9 and TRBJ2-5, with D uncertain. Germline values: CDR1 SEHNR, CDR2 FQNEAQ (reference sequence). Trimming removed 3 bases at V and 3 bases at J, with 8 bases between. The length of the CDR3 is 13 residues. CDR3 DNA: TGTGCCAGCAGCTTGCAGGCTAAAGAGACCCAGTACTTC. Its protein product is CASSLQAKETQYF.

V and J are TRBV2 and TRBJ1-3, with TRBD1 matching 9 bases. Germline assignment: CDR1 SNHLY and CDR2 FYNNEI. V dropped 5 bases and J dropped 7; count of bases not matched to a gene: 9. CDR3 length: 15 residues. CDR3 nucleotides: TGTGCCAGCAGTTTACCGGGACAGGGATTCAACACCATATATTTT. Its protein product is CASSLPGQGFNTIYF.

The J gene is TRBJ1-6, the V gene TRBV27, with D possibly matching TRBD1 (6 bases). Germline-derived CDR1 and CDR2 are MNHEY and SMNVEV (reference sequence). The CDR3 is made up of 16 amino acids. V lost 2 bases to trimming and J lost 7 bases, with 15 bases between them. The CDR3 reads CASSLEADSENSPLHF. CDR3 coding DNA: TGTGCCAGCAGTTTAGAGGCGGACAGCGAGAATTCACCCCTCCACTTT.

The V gene is TRBV7-9, the J gene TRBJ1-3; no reliable D call. CDR1 SEHNR and CDR2 FQNEAQ come from the germline V gene (reference sequence). This CDR3 spans 14 amino acids. Trimming took off 1 base at V and 3 bases at J, with 7 bases between the two ends. The CDR3 region has the DNA TGTGCCAGCAGCTTAGGACATGATGGAAACACCATATATTTT. It yields the protein CASSLGHDGNTIYF.

The chain combines TRBV7-7 with TRBJ2-5; TRBD2 might be the D (5 bases). The CDR3 is 15 residues long. The germline V and J ends were trimmed by 3 bases and 5 bases, with 16 bases remaining between them. Germline V gene data show CDR1 as SSHAT and CDR2 as FNYEAQ (reference sequence). The CDR3 reads CASSFSAGVGETQYF. CDR3 nucleotide sequence: TGTGCCAGCAGCTTCTCCGCCGGGGTAGGGGAGACCCAGTACTTC.

The V and J genes are TRBV18 and TRBJ2-2; 9 bases are shared with TRBD2. V gave up 2 bases and J gave up 0 bases; unmatched junction bases: 7. The CDR3 totals 18 residues. The V gene's germline CDR1 is KGHSH and CDR2 LQKENI. In DNA, the CDR3 is TGTGCCAGCTCACCAGAAGGGAGCGGGGGGCCGAACACCGGGGAGCTGTTTTTT. It codes for CASSPEGSGGPNTGELFF.

The chain joins TRBV4-1 to TRBJ2-5; weak D call: TRBD1 (6 bases). V dropped 0 bases and J dropped 7 bases, with 12 bases sitting between them. From germline, CDR1 is MGHRA and CDR2 YSYEKL. CDR3 length: 14 amino acids. The CDR3 loop is CASSQDDRRGTQYF. The DNA of the CDR3 is TGCGCCAGCAGCCAAGATGACAGGCGAGGGACCCAGTACTTC.

This chain uses TRBV11-1 with TRBJ2-2; D is perhaps TRBD2 (6 bases). Germline-derived CDR1 and CDR2 are SGHAT and FQDESV (reference sequence). This CDR3 has 18 amino acids. V was shortened by 5 bases and J by 6 bases, with 25 bases between the two germline ends. This CDR3 is CASSIGTWERREPGELFF. Written as DNA, the CDR3 is TGTGCCAGCAGCATCGGGACTTGGGAGCGTAGAGAACCCGGGGAGCTGTTTTTT.

The rearrangement uses TRBV30 and TRBJ2-5, with D tentatively TRBD1 (6 bases). This CDR3 has 16 residues. Looked up from germline, CDR1 is GTSNPN and CDR2 is SVGIG (reference sequence). V was pared by 3 bases and J by 2 bases, with 19 bases between. The CDR3 protein is CAWRRRQGSVQETQYF. CDR3 bases: TGTGCCTGGAGACGACGGCAGGGGAGCGTACAAGAGACCCAGTACTTC.

The chain links TRBV27 to TRBJ1-2; no firm D call. The ends were cut back, 5 bases at V and 3 bases at J, with 16 bases in the middle. The CDR3 runs to 15 residues. The germline CDR1 and CDR2 sequences are MNHEY and SMNVEV (reference sequence). DNA for the CDR3: TGTGCCAGCAGTCCGGTCCTTCTATTTGACTATGGCTACACCTTC. This gives the protein CASSPVLLFDYGYTF.

This sequence joins TRBV5-6 and TRBJ1-1; possible D gene TRBD1, 5 bases. In germline, CDR1 is SGHDT, CDR2 YYEEEE. This CDR3 spans 14 amino acids. The V gene lost 4 bases and the J gene lost 1 base, with 11 bases spanning the gap. CDR3 nucleotides: TGTGCCAGCAGCCAGGGCCTGGGGAACACTGAAGCTTTCTTT. As protein: CASSQGLGNTEAFF.

The chain employs TRBV7-6 and TRBJ1-4; 7 bases fit TRBD1. In germline, CDR1 is SGHVS, CDR2 FNYEAQ. V shed 5 bases, J shed 5 bases, and the junction held 14 bases outside the gene matches. The CDR3 runs 17 residues. The CDR3 DNA follows: TGTGCCAGCAGCCCGAGACAGGGAACCATGTCAAATGAAAAACTGTTTTTT. This gives the protein CASSPRQGTMSNEKLFF.

The chain combines TRBV7-3 with TRBJ2-1; TRBD2 matches 8 bases. Germline CDR1 and CDR2: SGHTA and FQGTGA. This CDR3 is built from 17 residues. The V and J ends lost 4 bases and 4 bases, in that order; junction bases with no gene match: 12. CDR3 bases: TGTGCCAGCAGCTCATCCCAGGGGCGGGGGGTTTACAATGAGCAGTTCTTC. Amino acid sequence: CASSSSQGRGVYNEQFF.

This chain joins TRBV4-3 and TRBJ1-6; D gene ambiguous. V was shortened by 4 bases and J by 5 bases, with 9 bases between the two germline ends. The germline V gene encodes CDR1 LGHNA and CDR2 YSLEER. The CDR3 is 14 residues long. The CDR3: CASSPGGNNSPLHF. The CDR3 DNA reads as TGCGCCAGCAGCCCCGGAGGGAATAATTCACCCCTCCACTTT.

This sequence joins TRBV13 and TRBJ2-2, with 10 bases matching TRBD1. The CDR3 length is 15 residues. The V gene end was trimmed by 6 bases and the J gene end by 7 bases; junction bases not matched to a gene: 8. Per germline, CDR1 PRHDT and CDR2 FYEKMQ (reference sequence). CDR3: CASRFDRGQGGELFF. DNA for the CDR3: TGTGCCAGCAGGTTCGACAGGGGGCAGGGCGGGGAGCTGTTTTTT. The variable domain in full, with the rest retrieved from reference TRBV13 and TRBJ2-2, is AAGVIQSPRHLIKEKRETATLKCYPIPRHDTVYWYQQGPGQDPQFLISFYEKMQSDKGSIPDRFSAQQFSDYHSELNMSSLELGDSALYFCASRFDRGQGGELFFGEGSRLTVL.